This TCR beta chain was identified during a study of blood T cell repertoires in COVID-19. Whole-study context: Samples taken during acute and convalescent COVID-19 were collected in the United States, Italy and Spain. Sample material is recorded as cDNA or gDNA derived from T cells, B-cell-depleted T cells, or PBMCs.

Participant age was about 18 to 100 years, and participants resided in roughly 25 US areas. V lost 4 bases to trimming and J lost 9 bases; unmatched junction nucleotides: 18. This CDR3 is built from 18 residues. Germline V gene data show CDR1 as SQVTM and CDR2 as ANQGSEA. Generated by immunoSEQ multiplex PCR, the TCRdb table keeps only in-frame clones and is missing some. The table records fewer than 250,000 clones, approximately 84% of them present only once. The chain uses TRBV29-1 and TRBJ2-1, with 13 bases lining up with TRBD2. The sample was PBMCs or T cells enriched from blood (not recorded which). This receptor was identified in a young woman who had recovered from COVID-19. CDR3 amino acids: CSVVLGLAGASGQIEQFF. DNA of the CDR3: TGCAGCGTTGTTCTAGGACTAGCGGGAGCGTCTGGACAGATTGAGCAGTTCTTC.